This T cell receptor beta chain was retrieved from a study of blood T cell repertoires in COVID-19. Study background: COVID-19 samples, acute and convalescent, were from the United States, Italy and Spain. Nucleic acid was either cDNA or gDNA, and it came from T cells, B-cell-depleted T cells, or PBMCs.

This CDR3 has 16 residues. V lost 3 bases and J lost 1; bases outside the gene matches: 4. Per germline, CDR1 KGHSH and CDR2 LQKENI. Data came from immunoSEQ multiplex PCR; TCRdb stores just in-frame clones and leaves some out. The sample shows 95,000 or so clones, 84% of them seen only once. The rearrangement joins TRBV18 to TRBJ2-2, with 8 bases aligning to TRBD1. Sequenced material: peripheral blood. This clonotype originated in a human donor in a cohort sampled during active COVID-19. In nucleotides, the CDR3 is TGTGCCAGCTCACCTACCGGGACAGGGAACACCGGGGAGCTGTTTTTT. It yields the protein CASSPTGTGNTGELFF.